Listed here is a single TCR beta chain. The donors were part of the roughly 120-subject validation cohort, which stood apart from the approximately 670-subject first cohort. The data stem from a study of cytomegalovirus exposure and HLA in healthy donors. Germline lookup yields CDR1 SQVTM and CDR2 ANQGSEA. The ends lost 3 bases at V and 5 bases at J; junction bases unmatched: 6. This CDR3 spans 14 amino acids. Produced via immunoSEQ multiplex PCR; TCRdb's table is partial and in-frame only. Counted here are about 120,000 clones, over 75% occurring once; the ten biggest clones make up roughly 2%. The source of this sequence is a woman younger than 45 in good health and CMV-seronegative. This chain links TRBV29-1 with TRBJ2-5; 10 bases match TRBD2. Material for sequencing was PBMCs. CDR3 nucleotide sequence: TGCAGCGTTGACATAGGGACTAGCGCGGAGACCCAGTACTTC. Its translation is CSVDIGTSAETQYF.